The source of this T cell receptor beta chain is a study of T cell responses to AZD1222 COVID-19 vaccine. Clones were sequenced by immunoSEQ multiplex PCR, and TCRdb holds only the in-frame ones, with some missing. This sample carries approximately 85,000 clones, 70% to 90% of them seen once, and the ten largest clones take 5% to 6.5%. Germline CDR1 and CDR2: LNHDA and SQIVND (reference sequence). The CDR3 extends over 13 amino acids. The V and J ends lost 3 bases and 7 bases respectively, with 12 bases between them. The specimen comprised peripheral blood, sampled on day 0 of AZD1222 vaccination. This chain connects TRBV19 to TRBJ1-1, with a tentative D call TRBD1 (6 bases). This TCR was recovered from an adult in good health. CDR3 in DNA: TGTGCCAGTAGTATCGTACAGGGCGGTGAAGCTTTCTTT. It encodes CASSIVQGGEAFF. Looking up the rest from reference TRBV19 and TRBJ1-1 gives the full variable domain: DGGITQSPKYLFRKEGQNVTLSCEQNLNHDAMYWYRQDPGQGLRLIYYSQIVNDFQKGDIAEGYSVSREKKESFPLTVTSAQKNPTAFYLCASSIVQGGEAFFGQGTRLTVV.